The following is a T cell receptor (beta chain) sequence with its context. Its antigen is unknown. This entry belongs to a study of cytomegalovirus exposure and HLA in healthy donors. Study-level background: A later analysis reported the 120 or so validation repertoires used the same platform as the roughly 700 first-cohort repertoires.

TCRdb keeps only in-frame clones here, not all; method: immunoSEQ multiplex PCR. The sample holds 45,000 to 65,000 clones; approximately 89% are singletons and the top ten take about 8.1%. The CDR3 extends over 16 amino acids. From germline, CDR1 is MNHEY and CDR2 SVGAGI. V trimming: 0 bases; J trimming: 6 bases; junction bases outside the gene matches: 9. Study outcomes and limitations: Using the classifier, cytomegalovirus status was reportedly diagnosed with high specificity and sensitivity. In the 120 or so validation repertoires, about 94% of cluster scores exceeded 0, per a later analysis. The authors confirmed in vitro that three CMV-associated chains were specific for CMV antigens.

The gene calls are TRBV6-5 and TRBJ2-3, with 7 bases lining up with TRBD2. Sequencing used PBMCs. The sequence came from a woman between 18 and 30 years old in good health and CMV-seropositive. The CDR3 is CASSYSFTGGFDTQYF. The CDR3 DNA follows: TGTGCCAGCAGTTACTCGTTTACGGGGGGTTTCGATACGCAGTATTTT.